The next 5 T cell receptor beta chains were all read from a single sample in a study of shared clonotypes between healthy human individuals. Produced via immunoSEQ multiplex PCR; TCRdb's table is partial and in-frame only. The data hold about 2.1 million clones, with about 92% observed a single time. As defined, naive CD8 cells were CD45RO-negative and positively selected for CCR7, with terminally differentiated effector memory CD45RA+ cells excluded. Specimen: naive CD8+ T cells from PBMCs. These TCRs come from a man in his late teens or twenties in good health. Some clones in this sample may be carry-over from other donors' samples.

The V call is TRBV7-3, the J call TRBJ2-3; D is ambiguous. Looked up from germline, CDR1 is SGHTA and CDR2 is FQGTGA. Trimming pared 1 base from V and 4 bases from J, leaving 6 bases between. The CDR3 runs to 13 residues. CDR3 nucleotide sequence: TGTGCCAGCAGCTTAATTCAAGCAGATACGCAGTATTTT. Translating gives CASSLIQADTQYF.

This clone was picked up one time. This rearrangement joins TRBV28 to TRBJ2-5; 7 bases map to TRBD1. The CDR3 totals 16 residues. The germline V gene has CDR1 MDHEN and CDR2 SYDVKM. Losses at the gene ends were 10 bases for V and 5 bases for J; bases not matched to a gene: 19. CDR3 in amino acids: CATPLGGQRVWETQYF. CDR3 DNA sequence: TGTGCCACCCCTCTTGGGGGACAGCGAGTCTGGGAGACCCAGTACTTC.

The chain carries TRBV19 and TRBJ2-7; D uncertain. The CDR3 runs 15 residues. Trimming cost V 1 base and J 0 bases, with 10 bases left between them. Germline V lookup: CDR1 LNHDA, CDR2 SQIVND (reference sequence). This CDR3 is CASSIGAGLSYEQYF. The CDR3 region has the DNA TGTGCCAGTAGTATAGGGGCAGGCCTCTCCTACGAGCAGTACTTC.

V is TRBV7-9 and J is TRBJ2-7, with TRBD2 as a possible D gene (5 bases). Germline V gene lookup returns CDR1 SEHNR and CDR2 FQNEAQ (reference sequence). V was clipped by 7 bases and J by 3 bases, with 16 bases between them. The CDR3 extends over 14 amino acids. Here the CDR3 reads CASTTPGRDYEQYF. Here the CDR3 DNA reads TGTGCCAGCACCACCCCCGGACGGGACTACGAGCAGTACTTC.

In nucleotides, the CDR3 is TGTGCTAGTGCCCTAGAGCGCCCCAGCAACACCGGGGAGCTGTTTTTT. It codes for CASALERPSNTGELFF. The rearrangement joins TRBV12-5 to TRBJ2-2; D is unclear. The CDR3 totals 16 residues. V was shortened by 7 bases and J by 2 bases, with 17 bases between the two germline ends. From germline, CDR1 is LGHNT and CDR2 FRNRAP.